Each of the 19 T cell receptor beta chains below was sequenced from the same sample in a study of blood T cell repertoires in COVID-19. Generated by immunoSEQ multiplex PCR, the TCRdb table keeps only in-frame clones and is missing some. The sample consists of about 270,000 clones, 75% to 95% of them appearing once. Sample: peripheral blood. These receptors originate from a young adult with COVID-19, enrolled during active disease.

The chain combines TRBV19 with TRBJ2-6; possible D gene TRBD1, 5 bases. V was clipped by 0 bases and J by 1 base, with 16 bases between them. The germline V gene has CDR1 LNHDA and CDR2 SQIVND (reference sequence). There are 19 residues in the CDR3. CDR3 loop: CASSIESDSALSGANVLTF. Written as DNA, the CDR3 is TGTGCCAGTAGTATAGAATCAGACAGCGCCCTTTCTGGGGCCAACGTCCTGACTTTC.

This chain uses TRBV27 with TRBJ1-6; a possible D gene is TRBD1 (5 bases). Trimming pared 7 bases from V and 13 bases from J, leaving 20 bases between. Per the germline V gene, CDR1 is MNHEY and CDR2 is SMNVEV (reference sequence). The CDR3 has 14 amino acids. The CDR3 region has the DNA TGTGCCAGCATGGGTGGTGAGGGACTTGGGCCCCTCCACTTT. Protein sequence: CASMGGEGLGPLHF.

V and J are TRBV19 and TRBJ2-1, with D tentatively TRBD1 (6 bases). Germline V gene lookup returns CDR1 LNHDA and CDR2 SQIVND (reference sequence). The germline V and J ends were trimmed by 6 bases and 9 bases, with 15 bases remaining between them. The CDR3 is 13 residues long. Written as DNA, the CDR3 is TGTGCCAGTAGGCACAGGGATCTGTCTGAGCAGTTCTTC. This codes for CASRHRDLSEQFF.

The genes are TRBV24-1 and TRBJ2-5; 10 nucleotides align to TRBD1. The CDR3 runs 15 residues. The V gene's germline CDR1 is KGHDR and CDR2 SFDVKD. Trimming at V came to 4 bases and at J to 4 bases, leaving 5 bases not matched to a gene. This CDR3 reads CATSDPGDRGETQYF. In nucleotides, the CDR3 is TGTGCCACCAGTGACCCCGGGGACAGGGGAGAGACCCAGTACTTC.

This chain joins TRBV4-3 and TRBJ1-2; a possible D gene is TRBD1 (5 bases). Germline V CDR1 and CDR2: LGHNA, YSLEER. CDR3 length: 17 residues. V was clipped by 0 bases and J by 4 bases, with 18 bases between them. The CDR3, as DNA: TGCGCCAGCAGCCAAGAAGGCCAGGGAAAGATTAGCTATGGCTACACCTTC. This translates into CASSQEGQGKISYGYTF.

This clone has a handful of counts. The rearrangement links TRBV25-1 to TRBJ2-7; 9 bases fit TRBD1. J was trimmed by 0 bases and V by 5 bases; bases with no gene match: 5. Germline CDR1 MGHDK, CDR2 SYGVNS. This CDR3 has 15 amino acids. As DNA, the CDR3 is TGTGCCAGCAGTTCCGGGACAGGGAGCTCCTACGAGCAGTACTTC. This encodes CASSSGTGSSYEQYF.

The genes are TRBV4-3 and TRBJ2-7; perhaps TRBD1 as D (6 bases). This CDR3 contains 16 residues. CDR1 and CDR2 from the germline V gene are LGHNA and YSLEER. V was pared by 0 bases and J by 2 bases, with 14 bases between. Here the CDR3 reads CASSQDFSTGTYEQYF. The CDR3 DNA sequence: TGCGCCAGCAGCCAAGATTTTTCGACAGGAACCTACGAGCAGTACTTC.

The chain links TRBV28 to TRBJ2-5, with 9 bases aligning to TRBD1. Trimming removed 5 bases from V and 1 base from J; junction bases left unmatched: 11. Germline lookup yields CDR1 MDHEN and CDR2 SYDVKM. CDR3 length: 17 residues. This CDR3 is CASSQLTGQGSQETQYF. As DNA, the CDR3 is TGTGCCAGCAGTCAACTTACTGGACAGGGGTCCCAAGAGACCCAGTACTTC.

The chain has TRBV6-1 and TRBJ2-7; TRBD2 aligns across 8 bases. Germline V gene sequence: CDR1 MNHNS, CDR2 SASEGT. This CDR3 is built from 16 residues. Trimming at V came to 4 bases and at J to 9 bases, leaving 17 bases not matched to a gene. This chain's CDR3 is CASSAPAAGVPAGQYF. CDR3 coding DNA: TGTGCCAGCAGTGCCCCCGCAGCGGGAGTACCAGCGGGGCAGTACTTC.

The chain links TRBV19 to TRBJ1-5; D may be TRBD1 (6 bases). Trimming removed 1 base at V and 3 bases at J, with 13 bases between. CDR1 is LNHDA, CDR2 SQIVND, per germline (reference sequence). The CDR3 has 16 amino acids. The CDR3 sequence: CASSIGTDKLNQPQHF. The CDR3, as DNA: TGTGCCAGTAGTATAGGGACAGACAAACTCAATCAGCCCCAGCATTTT.

This clone was observed once. The chain joins TRBV19 to TRBJ2-7; unclear D gene. The germline V gene encodes CDR1 LNHDA and CDR2 SQIVND (reference sequence). V was shortened by 0 bases and J by 6 bases, with 6 bases between the two germline ends. The CDR3 spans 12 residues. The CDR3 sequence: CASSIDVSEQYF. DNA for the CDR3: TGTGCCAGTAGTATAGACGTCAGCGAGCAGTACTTC.

The chain employs TRBV20-1 and TRBJ2-3; 8 nucleotides match TRBD1. CDR3 length: 16 residues. The V and J ends lost 3 bases and 3 bases, in that order; junction bases with no gene match: 11. Germline CDR1 reads DFQATT; CDR2 reads SNEGSKA (reference sequence). The CDR3 is CSASDPRQGLTDTQYF. CDR3 DNA: TGCAGTGCTAGTGATCCCCGACAGGGGCTGACAGATACGCAGTATTTT.

This clone was counted only a few times. The V gene is TRBV7-9, the J gene TRBJ2-1, with 13 bases identical to TRBD2. The CDR3 loop spans 17 amino acids. V shed 2 bases, J shed 5 bases, and the junction held 6 bases outside the gene matches. Germline values: CDR1 SEHNR, CDR2 FQNEAQ (reference sequence). The CDR3 loop reads CASSLPLGLAGDNEQFF. The CDR3 DNA sequence: TGTGCCAGCAGCTTACCGCTCGGACTAGCGGGAGACAATGAGCAGTTCTTC. Using reference TRBV7-9 and TRBJ2-1 for the parts outside the CDR3, the full variable domain is DTGVSQNPRHKITKRGQNVTFRCDPISEHNRLYWYRQTLGQGPEFLTYFQNEAQLEKSRLLSDRFSAERPKGSFSTLEIQRTEQGDSAMYLCASSLPLGLAGDNEQFFGPGTRLTVL.

The rearrangement joins TRBV19 to TRBJ1-2; the D gene is possibly TRBD1 (5 bases). V lost 5 bases and J lost 5, with 15 bases in between. This CDR3 is built from 14 residues. Germline V lookup: CDR1 LNHDA, CDR2 SQIVND (reference sequence). The CDR3 bases are TGTGCCAGTAGTGCATGGACAAGTGGGTATGGCTACACCTTC. This gives the protein CASSAWTSGYGYTF.

The chain couples TRBV2 to TRBJ1-5, with 9 bases matching TRBD1. V was pared by 4 bases and J by 3 bases, with 4 bases of the junction left unmatched. Per germline, CDR1 SNHLY and CDR2 FYNNEI. CDR3 length: 15 amino acids. CDR3 coding DNA: TGTGCCAGCAGTGGCGGGACAGGGATCAATCAGCCCCAGCATTTT. Protein product: CASSGGTGINQPQHF.

The chain recombines TRBV28 with TRBJ2-1, with TRBD2 matching 9 bases. Looked up from germline, CDR1 is MDHEN and CDR2 is SYDVKM. CDR3 size: 15 residues. V shed 2 bases and J 1 base; nucleotides not matched to a gene: 0. CDR3 sequence: CASSLSGRSYNEQFF. The CDR3, as DNA: TGTGCCAGCAGTTTAAGCGGGAGGTCCTACAATGAGCAGTTCTTC.

The chain combines TRBV2 with TRBJ2-7; 7 bases fit TRBD1. The germline CDR1 and CDR2 sequences are SNHLY and FYNNEI. This CDR3 is built from 12 residues. Losses at the gene ends were 1 base for V and 11 bases for J; bases not matched to a gene: 5. CDR3 nucleotides: TGTGCCAGCAGTGAAGAGGAGACAGGGAAGTACTTC. Translating it yields CASSEEETGKYF.

V and J are TRBV5-6 and TRBJ2-7; maybe TRBD1 (6 bases). The CDR3 has 16 residues. Per the germline V gene, CDR1 is SGHDT and CDR2 is YYEEEE. Deletions cut 3 bases from V and 7 bases from J, with 23 bases between. CDR3 region: CASSWGTGQYPREQYF. CDR3 nucleotides: TGTGCCAGCAGCTGGGGGACCGGACAGTACCCTAGAGAGCAGTACTTC.

CDR3 residues: CASSKAQYNEQFF. For the CDR3, the DNA is TGTGCCAGCAGCAAAGCGCAGTACAATGAGCAGTTCTTC. This chain joins TRBV21-1 and TRBJ2-1; TRBD1 is the table's D call, not checked against the DNA. TRBV21-1 is termed a pseudogene. CDR3 length equals 13 residues.